The 28 T cell receptor beta chains presented below share a single source sample, sequenced in a study of T cell clones after liver transplantation. Profiled with immunoSEQ multiplex PCR; TCRdb holds only in-frame clones, not every one. This sample has more than 100,000 clones, with about 81% found just once. The input for sequencing was CD4+ T cells from blood, taken around 44 months after liver transplant. The receptors come from a human patient who received a liver transplant. The T cells may partly be graft donor cells.

The chain uses TRBV15 and TRBJ1-1; D not resolved. The germline V gene has CDR1 LNHNV and CDR2 YYDKDF (reference sequence). With 2 bases removed from V and 4 bases from J, the gap between germline ends came to 14 bases. The CDR3 consists of 15 residues. The CDR3 spells CATSRRLRPITEAFF. The DNA of the CDR3 is TGTGCCACCAGCAGACGCTTGCGACCAATCACTGAAGCTTTCTTT.

The chain couples TRBV2 to TRBJ2-3; no firm D call. Germline V CDR1 and CDR2: SNHLY, FYNNEI. V lost 6 bases and J lost 2, with 3 bases in between. This CDR3 contains 11 residues. CDR3 DNA sequence: TGTGCCAGCAGGTACACAGATACGCAGTATTTT. Translated: CASRYTDTQYF.

This clone was picked up one time. V usage is TRBV9 and J usage is TRBJ2-7; 8 bases fit TRBD1. Germline CDR1 and CDR2: SGDLS and YYNGEE. This CDR3 has 14 amino acids. The J segment lost 3 bases and the V segment lost 0 bases, leaving 2 bases of the junction unmatched. The CDR3 DNA follows: TGTGCCAGCAGCGTAGAGGGGACAGGCTACGAGCAGTACTTC. It yields the protein CASSVEGTGYEQYF.

This clone was seen a single time. The chain employs TRBV4-3 and TRBJ1-2; D not certain. Germline-derived CDR1 and CDR2 are LGHNA and YSLEER. V dropped 0 bases and J dropped 3 bases, with 8 bases sitting between them. There are 14 residues in the CDR3. The CDR3 loop reads CASSQDPGYYGYTF. The CDR3 coding sequence is TGCGCCAGCAGCCAAGACCCCGGGTACTATGGCTACACCTTC.

This clone was seen just once. The gene calls are TRBV15 and TRBJ1-5; 9 nucleotides line up with TRBD1. V gave up 5 bases and J gave up 4 bases; unmatched junction bases: 6. Per the germline V gene, CDR1 is LNHNV and CDR2 is YYDKDF (reference sequence). There are 15 residues in the CDR3. CDR3 coding DNA: TGTGCCACCAGCGGGAGACAGGGGGGGAATCAGCCCCAGCATTTT. The encoded protein is CATSGRQGGNQPQHF.

This clone was seen only a few times. The chain has TRBV28 and TRBJ2-3; 8 nucleotides line up with TRBD2. V shed 7 bases and J 5 bases; nucleotides not matched to a gene: 8. The CDR3 has 14 residues. Germline lookup yields CDR1 MDHEN and CDR2 SYDVKM. Here the CDR3 DNA reads TGTGCCAGCAAGGAGAACGGGAGGGGAGATACGCAGTATTTT. Translating gives CASKENGRGDTQYF. Combining the CDR3 with reference TRBV28 and TRBJ2-3 gives the whole variable domain DVKVTQSSRYLVKRTGEKVFLECVQDMDHENMFWYRQDPGLGLRLIYFSYDVKMKEKGDIPEGYSVSREKKERFSLILESASTNQTSMYLCASKENGRGDTQYFGPGTRLTVL.

This sequence joins TRBV14 and TRBJ2-3, with 9 bases fitting TRBD1. Germline values: CDR1 SGHDN, CDR2 FVKESK. With 1 base clipped from V and 5 bases from J, the junction kept 7 bases outside the gene matches. The length of the CDR3 is 16 residues. The chain's CDR3 is CASSQATGGLRDTQYF. CDR3 nucleotide sequence: TGTGCCAGCAGCCAAGCGACAGGGGGTCTTAGAGATACGCAGTATTTT.

V gene TRBV9 combines with J gene TRBJ1-2, with D hard to call. V lost 3 bases and J 4 bases, leaving 7 bases between the germline ends. Per the germline V gene, CDR1 is SGDLS and CDR2 is YYNGEE. This CDR3 is built from 12 residues. The CDR3 DNA reads TGTGCCAGCAGCGCAGGATTCTATGGCTACACCTTC. As protein: CASSAGFYGYTF. Complete variable domain (other parts from reference TRBV9 and TRBJ1-2): DSGVTQTPKHLITATGQRVTLRCSPRSGDLSVYWYQQSLDQGLQFLIQYYNGEERAKGNILERFSAQQFPDLHSELNLSSLELGDSALYFCASSAGFYGYTFGSGTRLTVV.

The chain has TRBV7-9 and TRBJ2-2; D may be TRBD2 (7 bases). The CDR3 runs to 18 residues. The germline V gene encodes CDR1 SEHNR and CDR2 FQNEAQ (reference sequence). Trimming removed 3 bases at V and 1 base at J, with 18 bases between. The DNA for the CDR3 is TGTGCCAGCAGCTTTGTCCGGGGGGCAAGGGAGAACACCGGGGAGCTGTTTTTT. Translating it yields CASSFVRGARENTGELFF.

The CDR3 loop reads CAISEGNEQYF. CDR3 nucleotide sequence: TGTGCCATCAGTGAGGGGAACGAGCAGTACTTC. The J gene is TRBJ2-7, the V gene TRBV10-3; no clear D. With 2 bases removed from V and 5 bases from J, the gap between germline ends came to 4 bases. In germline, CDR1 is ENHRY, CDR2 SYGVKD. This CDR3 spans 11 amino acids.

The V gene is TRBV6-1, the J gene TRBJ2-7, with 9 positions matching TRBD1. The V and J ends lost 5 bases and 2 bases, in that order; junction bases with no gene match: 7. Germline lookup yields CDR1 MNHNS and CDR2 SASEGT. The CDR3 spans 15 residues. CDR3 nucleotide sequence: TGTGCCAGCAGTAAGGAGGGACAGGGAACCTACGAGCAGTACTTC. Protein product: CASSKEGQGTYEQYF.

CDR3 nucleotides: TGTGCCTGGAGTGTACTTCTCGGGATTAGGTACGAGCAGTACTTC. It translates to CAWSVLLGIRYEQYF. V gene TRBV30 combines with J gene TRBJ2-7; maybe TRBD2 (5 bases). Germline-derived CDR1 and CDR2 are GTSNPN and SVGIG (reference sequence). V was pared by 0 bases and J by 4 bases, with 16 bases between. The CDR3 runs 15 residues.

The CDR3 nucleotides read TGCGCCAGCAGCTTAGCGGGGACCTACGAGCAGTACTTC. It specifies CASSLAGTYEQYF. The chain uses TRBV5-1 and TRBJ2-7; TRBD2 matches 7 bases. Trimming cost V 2 bases and J 2 bases; bases outside gene matches: 1. CDR1 SGHRS and CDR2 YFSETQ come from the germline V gene. CDR3 size: 13 residues.

This clone was recorded a few times. J is TRBJ2-2 and V is TRBV2, with 7 bases aligning to TRBD2. This CDR3 region has 15 residues. Per the germline V gene, CDR1 is SNHLY and CDR2 is FYNNEI. V shed 6 bases, J shed 0 bases, and the junction held 4 bases outside the gene matches. The CDR3 sequence: CASRGGVANTGELFF. In DNA form, the CDR3 reads TGTGCCAGCAGGGGAGGGGTAGCGAACACCGGGGAGCTGTTTTTT.

The chain joins TRBV5-1 to TRBJ1-3; maybe TRBD1 (5 bases). Germline V lookup: CDR1 SGHRS, CDR2 YFSETQ. CDR3 length: 18 amino acids. V gave up 0 bases and J gave up 0 bases, with 16 bases separating them. The CDR3 is CASSLEPAGTPSGNTIYF. CDR3 bases: TGCGCCAGCAGCTTGGAACCCGCAGGGACCCCCTCTGGAAACACCATATATTTT.

The chain recombines TRBV28 with TRBJ2-7, with 7 nucleotides matching TRBD1. In germline, CDR1 is MDHEN, CDR2 SYDVKM. V was clipped by 3 bases and J by 3 bases; unmatched bases: 20. The CDR3 runs to 19 residues. This chain's CDR3 is CASSFRPLSRDRSYYEQYF. CDR3 sequence (DNA): TGTGCCAGCAGTTTTAGGCCTCTCTCCCGGGACAGATCATACTACGAGCAGTACTTC.

This chain links TRBV12-5 with TRBJ2-3, with a tentative D call TRBD1 (5 bases). Trimming took 0 bases from V and 1 from J, leaving 5 bases between them. The CDR3 extends over 14 amino acids. CDR1 is LGHNT and CDR2 is FRNRAP in the germline V gene. Here the CDR3 DNA reads TGTGCTAGTGGTTTGGTACAGGGCACAGATACGCAGTATTTT. Its translation: CASGLVQGTDTQYF.

This clone turned up a few times. The same CDR3 is also encoded by other DNA sequences in this sample. The chain employs TRBV19 and TRBJ1-1, with D tentatively TRBD1 (6 bases). There are 13 residues in the CDR3. Germline CDR1 LNHDA, CDR2 SQIVND (reference sequence). The germline V and J ends were trimmed by 1 base and 4 bases, with 7 bases remaining between them. The CDR3 loop is CASSIAGVTEAFF. In nucleotides, the CDR3 is TGTGCCAGTAGTATAGCAGGGGTCACTGAAGCTTTCTTT.

This chain connects TRBV20-1 to TRBJ2-5; no clear D gene. Germline-derived CDR1 and CDR2 are DFQATT and SNEGSKA (reference sequence). V gave up 7 bases and J gave up 5 bases, with 11 bases separating them. The length of the CDR3 is 11 residues. The CDR3 is CSGRPEETQYF. In nucleotides, the CDR3 is TGCAGTGGTCGACCAGAGGAGACCCAGTACTTC.

The chain employs TRBV29-1 and TRBJ2-5; TRBD2 aligns across 9 bases. Germline V gene lookup returns CDR1 SQVTM and CDR2 ANQGSEA. V gave up 6 bases and J gave up 4 bases; unmatched junction bases: 6. The CDR3 runs 13 residues. The CDR3 DNA follows: TGCAGCGTGCGGGGACTAGCAGGAGAGACCCAGTACTTC. Translation: CSVRGLAGETQYF.

CDR3 region: CSAIRTDEQYF. The CDR3 nucleotides are TGCAGTGCTATCAGGACAGACGAGCAGTACTTC. The chain recombines TRBV20-1 with TRBJ2-7; weak D call: TRBD1 (6 bases). The CDR3 has 11 amino acids. V was shortened by 4 bases and J by 5 bases, with 9 bases between the two germline ends. CDR1 DFQATT and CDR2 SNEGSKA come from the germline V gene (reference sequence).

This clone was seen a handful of times. The chain recombines TRBV4-2 with TRBJ1-1; D remains unclear. Deletions cut 6 bases from V and 1 base from J, with 9 bases between. This CDR3 has 13 amino acids. Germline V gene lookup returns CDR1 LGHNA and CDR2 YNFKEQ. The CDR3 bases are TGTGCCAGCAGTAAAACCGGGAACACTGAAGCTTTCTTT. It specifies CASSKTGNTEAFF.

The CDR3 DNA reads TGTGCCAGCAGTTTCTGGGACAACAATGGCTACACCTTC. As protein: CASSFWDNNGYTF. The chain links TRBV27 to TRBJ1-2; D may be TRBD1 (6 bases). Germline loops: CDR1 MNHEY, CDR2 SMNVEV (reference sequence). V was pared by 3 bases and J by 6 bases, with 11 bases between. The CDR3 loop spans 13 amino acids.

The chain employs TRBV7-3 and TRBJ2-2, with D tentatively TRBD2 (7 bases). V was pared by 5 bases and J by 5 bases, with 18 bases between. The CDR3 sequence is 16 residues long. Germline CDR1 SGHTA, CDR2 FQGTGA. CDR3 nucleotide sequence: TGTGCCAGCAGCCACTTTGCGGGGGCAACAACCGGGGAGCTGTTTTTT. It yields the protein CASSHFAGATTGELFF.

This chain uses TRBV11-2 with TRBJ2-7, with 8 bases matching TRBD1. Unmatched junction bases numbered 8, after V lost 4 bases and J lost 3 bases. Per germline, CDR1 SGHAT and CDR2 FQNNGV. The CDR3 loop spans 15 amino acids. Written as DNA, the CDR3 is TGTGCCAGCAGCTCTAGGGCCGGGACAGGCTACGAGCAGTACTTC. Translated, it gives CASSSRAGTGYEQYF.

The chain joins TRBV5-1 to TRBJ2-7; 8 bases agree with TRBD1. The CDR3 is 16 residues long. Germline lookup yields CDR1 SGHRS and CDR2 YFSETQ. V lost 1 base and J lost 0; bases outside the gene matches: 6. The CDR3 region is CASSLIGQGFSYEQYF. As DNA, the CDR3 is TGCGCCAGCAGCTTGATTGGACAGGGCTTCTCCTACGAGCAGTACTTC.

V and J are TRBV5-1 and TRBJ1-1; D not certain. The CDR3 is 12 amino acids. Trimming cost V 1 base and J 3 bases, with 4 bases left between them. In germline, CDR1 is SGHRS, CDR2 YFSETQ. CDR3 sequence (DNA): TGCGCCAGCAGCTTGTCAGACACTGAAGCTTTCTTT. This translates into CASSLSDTEAFF.

A remark on this clone: It may be a read error: a sequence one base away is much more abundant. The missing conserved phenylalanine or tryptophan at the end of this CDR3 makes a read error likely. The CDR3: CASSLGIFKYEQYL. The CDR3 nucleotides are TGTGCCAGCAGCTTAGGGATTTTTAAATACGAGCAGTACCTC. V usage is TRBV4-2 and J usage is TRBJ2-7; D gene uncertain. The CDR3 totals 14 residues. Germline V lookup: CDR1 LGHNA, CDR2 YNFKEQ. The V and J ends lost 5 bases and 4 bases respectively, with 15 bases between them.